The present T cell receptor beta chain was sequenced within a study of T-cell reconstitution after alpha-beta-depleted transplantation in children. Unique molecular identifiers were incorporated into the prepared TCRbeta library. From the PCR reads, TCRdb called clonotypes with MiXCR, one entry per CDR3 protein. The repertoire has a few hundred thousand distinct CDR3 sequences, over 40% of them found once; the top ten carry roughly a quarter. This clonotype was counted between two and nine times. The TCR sequence derives from a girl between 2 and 10 years old with aplastic anemia, due to receive a stem cell transplant. The sample in question was PBMCs, obtained before TCRalphabeta/CD19-depleted stem cell transplant.

Written as DNA, the CDR3 is TGTGCCAGCACCCGGGGGGAAGATACGCAGTATTTT. Translating gives CASTRGEDTQYF. V usage is TRBV6-6 and J usage is TRBJ2-3; 7 bases are a match to TRBD2. The V and J ends lost 7 bases and 5 bases, in that order; junction bases with no gene match: 3. Germline V CDR1 and CDR2: MNHNY, SVGAGI (reference sequence). The CDR3 runs to 12 residues.